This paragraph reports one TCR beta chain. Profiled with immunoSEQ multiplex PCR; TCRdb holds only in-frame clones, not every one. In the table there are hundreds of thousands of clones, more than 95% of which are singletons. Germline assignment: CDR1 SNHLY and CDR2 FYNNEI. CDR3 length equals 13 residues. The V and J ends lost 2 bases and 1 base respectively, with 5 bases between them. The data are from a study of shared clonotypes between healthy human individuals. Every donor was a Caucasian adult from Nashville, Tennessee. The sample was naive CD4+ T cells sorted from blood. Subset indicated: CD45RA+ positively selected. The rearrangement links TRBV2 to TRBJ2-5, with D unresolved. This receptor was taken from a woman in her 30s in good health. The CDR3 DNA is TGTGCCAGCAGTGAACAGAGCCAAGAGACCCAGTACTTC. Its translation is CASSEQSQETQYF.